This T cell receptor (beta chain) is from a study of patients and donors after allogeneic stem cell transplantation. CDR1 and CDR2 (germline): LNHNV, YYDKDF (reference sequence). The V and J ends lost 8 bases and 5 bases, in that order; junction bases with no gene match: 12. The CDR3 is 16 residues long. From the RT-PCR reads, TCRdb called clonotypes with MiXCR, one entry per CDR3 protein. The sample includes 410,000 or so distinct CDR3 sequences, 16% of them seen just once. The sample holds a few counts of this clonotype. The sample taken for sequencing was blood, either unsorted or a sorted T cell fraction (not recorded which). V usage is TRBV15 and J usage is TRBJ2-2, with TRBD1 identical over 9 bases. This TCR was sampled from a human donor who was either an allogeneic HSCT recipient or a stem cell or donor lymphocyte infusion donor (not recorded which). It is not recorded whose cells these are; they may come from a transplant donor. The DNA for the CDR3 is TGTGCCACCCGGACACCCGGGACAGGGAATACCGGGGAGCTGTTTTTT. Amino acid sequence: CATRTPGTGNTGELFF.